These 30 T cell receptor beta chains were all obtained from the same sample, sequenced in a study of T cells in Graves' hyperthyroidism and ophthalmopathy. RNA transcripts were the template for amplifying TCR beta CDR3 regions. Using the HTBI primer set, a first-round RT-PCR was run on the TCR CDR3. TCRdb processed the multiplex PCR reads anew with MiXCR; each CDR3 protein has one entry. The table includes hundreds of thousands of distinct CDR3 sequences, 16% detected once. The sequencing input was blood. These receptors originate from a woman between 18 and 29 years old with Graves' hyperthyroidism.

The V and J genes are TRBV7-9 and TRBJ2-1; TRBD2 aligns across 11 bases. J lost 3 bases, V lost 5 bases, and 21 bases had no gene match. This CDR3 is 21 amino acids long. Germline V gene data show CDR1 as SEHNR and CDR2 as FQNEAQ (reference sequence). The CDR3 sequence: CASSLSPGDVWLAGGYNEQFF. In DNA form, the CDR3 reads TGTGCCAGCAGCCTAAGTCCAGGGGATGTATGGCTAGCGGGAGGCTACAATGAGCAGTTCTTC.

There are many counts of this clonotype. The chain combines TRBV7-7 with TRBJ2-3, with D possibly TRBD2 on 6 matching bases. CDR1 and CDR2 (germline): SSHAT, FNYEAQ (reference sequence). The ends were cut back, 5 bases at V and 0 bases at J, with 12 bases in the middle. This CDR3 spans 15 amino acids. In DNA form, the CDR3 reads TGTGCCAGCAGCCCGGGACTGGGGAGCACAGATACGCAGTATTTT. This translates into CASSPGLGSTDTQYF.

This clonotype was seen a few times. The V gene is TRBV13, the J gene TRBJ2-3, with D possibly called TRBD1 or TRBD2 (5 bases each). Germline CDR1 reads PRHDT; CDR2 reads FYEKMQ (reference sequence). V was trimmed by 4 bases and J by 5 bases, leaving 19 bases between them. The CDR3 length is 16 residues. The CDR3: CASSSPGPQERDTQYF. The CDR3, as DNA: TGTGCCAGCAGCTCTCCGGGACCCCAGGAGAGAGATACGCAGTATTTT.

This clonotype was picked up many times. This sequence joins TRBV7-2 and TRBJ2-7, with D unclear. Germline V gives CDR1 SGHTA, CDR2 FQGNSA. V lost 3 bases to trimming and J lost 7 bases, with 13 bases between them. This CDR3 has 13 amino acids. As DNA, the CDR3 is TGTGCCAGCAGCTTCCGCCGTGATCGGGAGCAGTACTTC. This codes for CASSFRRDREQYF.

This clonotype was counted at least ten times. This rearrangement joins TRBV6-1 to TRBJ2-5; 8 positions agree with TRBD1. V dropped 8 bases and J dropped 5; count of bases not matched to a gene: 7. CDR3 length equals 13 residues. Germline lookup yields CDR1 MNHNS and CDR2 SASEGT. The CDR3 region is CASGLTGAETQYF. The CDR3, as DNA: TGTGCCAGCGGACTGACAGGGGCCGAGACCCAGTACTTC.

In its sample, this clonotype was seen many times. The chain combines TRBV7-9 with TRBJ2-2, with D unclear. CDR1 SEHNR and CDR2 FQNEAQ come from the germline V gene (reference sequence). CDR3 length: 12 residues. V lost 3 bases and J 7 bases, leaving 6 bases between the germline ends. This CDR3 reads CASSLAVGELFF. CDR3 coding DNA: TGTGCCAGCAGCTTGGCTGTCGGGGAGCTGTTTTTT.

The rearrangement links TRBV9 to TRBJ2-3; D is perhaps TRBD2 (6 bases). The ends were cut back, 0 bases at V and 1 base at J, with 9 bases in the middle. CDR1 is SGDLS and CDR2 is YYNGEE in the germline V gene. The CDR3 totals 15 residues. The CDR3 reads CASSVVERGTDTQYF. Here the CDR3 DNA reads TGTGCCAGCAGCGTAGTAGAGCGGGGCACAGATACGCAGTATTTT.

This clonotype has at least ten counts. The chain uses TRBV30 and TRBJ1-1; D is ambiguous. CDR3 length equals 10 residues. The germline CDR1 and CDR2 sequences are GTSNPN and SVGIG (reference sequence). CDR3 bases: TGTGCGGGGAGGCACACTGAAGCTTTCTTT. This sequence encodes CAGRHTEAFF. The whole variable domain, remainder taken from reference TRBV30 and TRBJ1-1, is SQTIHQWPATLVQPVGSPLSLECTVEGTSNPNLYWYRQAAGRGLQLLFYSVGIGQISSEVPQNLSASRPQDRQFILSSKKLLLSDSGFYLCAGRHTEAFFGQGTRLTVV.

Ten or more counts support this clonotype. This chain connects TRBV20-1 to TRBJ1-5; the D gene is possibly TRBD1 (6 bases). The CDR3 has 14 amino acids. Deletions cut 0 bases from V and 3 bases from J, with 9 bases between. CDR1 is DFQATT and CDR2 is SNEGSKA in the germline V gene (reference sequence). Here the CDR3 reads CSAREGGDNQPQHF. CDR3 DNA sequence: TGCAGTGCTAGAGAAGGGGGAGACAATCAGCCCCAGCATTTT.

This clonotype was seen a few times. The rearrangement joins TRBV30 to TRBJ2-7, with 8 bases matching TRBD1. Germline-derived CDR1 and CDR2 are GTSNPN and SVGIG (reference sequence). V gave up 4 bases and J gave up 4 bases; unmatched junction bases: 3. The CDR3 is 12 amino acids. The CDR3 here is CAWNRGTYEQYF. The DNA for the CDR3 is TGTGCCTGGAACAGGGGGACTTACGAGCAGTACTTC.

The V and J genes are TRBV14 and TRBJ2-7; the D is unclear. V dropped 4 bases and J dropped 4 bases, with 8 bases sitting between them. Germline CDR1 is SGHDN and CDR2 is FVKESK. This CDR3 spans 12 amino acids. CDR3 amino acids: CASSRNGYEQYF. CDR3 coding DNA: TGTGCCAGCAGCCGTAACGGGTACGAGCAGTACTTC.

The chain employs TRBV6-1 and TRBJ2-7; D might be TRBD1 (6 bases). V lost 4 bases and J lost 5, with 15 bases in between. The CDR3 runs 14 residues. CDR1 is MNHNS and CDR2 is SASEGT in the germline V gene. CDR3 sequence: CASSGDRYGNEQYF. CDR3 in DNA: TGTGCCAGCAGTGGCGACAGGTACGGGAACGAGCAGTACTTC.

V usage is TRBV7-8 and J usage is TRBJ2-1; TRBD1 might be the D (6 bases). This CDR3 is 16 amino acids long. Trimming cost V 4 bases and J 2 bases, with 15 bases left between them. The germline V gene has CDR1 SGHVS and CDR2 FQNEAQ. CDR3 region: CASSSEQGGPYNEQFF. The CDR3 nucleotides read TGTGCCAGCAGCTCCGAACAGGGTGGACCCTACAATGAGCAGTTCTTC.

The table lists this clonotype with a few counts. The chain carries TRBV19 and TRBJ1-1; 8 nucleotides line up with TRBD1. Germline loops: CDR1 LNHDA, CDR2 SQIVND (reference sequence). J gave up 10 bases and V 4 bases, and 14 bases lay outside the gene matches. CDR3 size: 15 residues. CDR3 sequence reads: CASSTLAGGTGGAFF. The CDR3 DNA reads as TGTGCCAGTAGTACACTCGCCGGTGGGACAGGTGGAGCTTTCTTT.

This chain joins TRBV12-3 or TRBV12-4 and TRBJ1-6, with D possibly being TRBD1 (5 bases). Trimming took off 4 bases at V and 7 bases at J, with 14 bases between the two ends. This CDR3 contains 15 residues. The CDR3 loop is CASSWQGSKNSPLHF. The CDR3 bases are TGTGCCAGCAGTTGGCAGGGTTCGAAAAATTCACCCCTCCACTTT.

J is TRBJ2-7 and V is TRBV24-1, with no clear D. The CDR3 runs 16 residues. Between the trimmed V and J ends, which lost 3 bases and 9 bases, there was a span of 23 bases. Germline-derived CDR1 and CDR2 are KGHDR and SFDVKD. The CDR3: CATSDTRDIPPTRQYF. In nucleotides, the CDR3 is TGTGCCACCAGTGATACTCGCGACATACCCCCTACGAGGCAGTACTTC.

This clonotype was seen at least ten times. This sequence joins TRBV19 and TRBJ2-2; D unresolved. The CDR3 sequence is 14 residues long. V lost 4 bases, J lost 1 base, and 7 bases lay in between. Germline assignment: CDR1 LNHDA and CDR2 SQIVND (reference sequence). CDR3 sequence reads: CASSKAQNTGELFF. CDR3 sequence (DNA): TGTGCCAGTAGTAAAGCACAGAACACCGGGGAGCTGTTTTTT. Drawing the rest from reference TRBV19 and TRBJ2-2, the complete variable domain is DGGITQSPKYLFRKEGQNVTLSCEQNLNHDAMYWYRQDPGQGLRLIYYSQIVNDFQKGDIAEGYSVSREKKESFPLTVTSAQKNPTAFYLCASSKAQNTGELFFGEGSRLTVL.

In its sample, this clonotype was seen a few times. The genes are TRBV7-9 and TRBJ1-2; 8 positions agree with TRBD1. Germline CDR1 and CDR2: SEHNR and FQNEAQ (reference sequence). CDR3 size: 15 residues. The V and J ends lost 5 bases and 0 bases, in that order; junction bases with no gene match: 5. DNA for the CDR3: TGTGCCAGCAGCCCGACAGGGGTAGCTAACTATGGCTACACCTTC. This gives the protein CASSPTGVANYGYTF.

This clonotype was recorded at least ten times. The CDR3: CASSPRDRVSPLHF. In DNA form, the CDR3 reads TGTGCCAGCAGTCCTCGGGACAGGGTTTCACCCCTCCACTTT. V gene TRBV27 combines with J gene TRBJ1-6; 9 nucleotides align to TRBD1. The CDR3 runs to 14 residues. After removal of 5 bases from V and 9 bases from J, the junction contained 5 bases not matched to a gene. CDR1 MNHEY and CDR2 SMNVEV come from the germline V gene (reference sequence).

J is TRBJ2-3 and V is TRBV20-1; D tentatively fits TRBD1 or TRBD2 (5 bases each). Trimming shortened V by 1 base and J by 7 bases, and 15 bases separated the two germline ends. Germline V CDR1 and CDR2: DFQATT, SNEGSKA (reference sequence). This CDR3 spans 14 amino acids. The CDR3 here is CSARGGGQQHTQYF. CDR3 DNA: TGCAGTGCTAGAGGCGGAGGACAACAACATACGCAGTATTTT.

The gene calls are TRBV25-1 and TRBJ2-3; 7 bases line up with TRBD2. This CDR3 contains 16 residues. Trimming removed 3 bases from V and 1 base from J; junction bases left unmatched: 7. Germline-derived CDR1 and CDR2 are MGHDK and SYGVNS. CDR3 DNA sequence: TGTGCCAGCAGTGAGAGGGTAGGGAGGGGCACAGATACGCAGTATTTT. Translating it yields CASSERVGRGTDTQYF. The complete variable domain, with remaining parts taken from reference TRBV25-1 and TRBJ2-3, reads EADIYQTPRYLVIGTGKKITLECSQTMGHDKMYWYQQDPGMELHLIHYSYGVNSTEKGDLSSESTVSRIRTEHFPLTLESARPSHTSQYLCASSERVGRGTDTQYFGPGTRLTVL.

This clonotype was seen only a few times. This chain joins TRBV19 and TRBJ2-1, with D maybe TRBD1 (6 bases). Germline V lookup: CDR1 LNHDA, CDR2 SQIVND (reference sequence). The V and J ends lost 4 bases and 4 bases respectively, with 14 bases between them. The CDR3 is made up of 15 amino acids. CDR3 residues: CASSKPGVGYNEQFF. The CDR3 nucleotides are TGTGCCAGTAGTAAACCAGGGGTTGGTTACAATGAGCAGTTCTTC.

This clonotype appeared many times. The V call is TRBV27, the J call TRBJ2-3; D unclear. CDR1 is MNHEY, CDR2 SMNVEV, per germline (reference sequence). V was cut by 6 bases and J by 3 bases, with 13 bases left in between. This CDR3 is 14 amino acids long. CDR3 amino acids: CASSRKAKTDTQYF. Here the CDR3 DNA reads TGTGCCAGCAGCAGAAAAGCGAAGACAGATACGCAGTATTTT.

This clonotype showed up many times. The CDR3 sequence is CASSVGQPQHF. For the CDR3, the DNA is TGTGCCAGCAGTGTCGGTCAGCCCCAGCATTTT. V usage is TRBV12-3 or TRBV12-4 and J usage is TRBJ1-5; D not certain. The CDR3 loop spans 11 amino acids. Deletions cut 5 bases from V and 6 bases from J, with 5 bases between.

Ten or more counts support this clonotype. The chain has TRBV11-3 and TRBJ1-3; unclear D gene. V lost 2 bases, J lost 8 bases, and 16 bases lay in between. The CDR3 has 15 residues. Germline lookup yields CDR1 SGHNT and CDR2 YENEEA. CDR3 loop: CASSLTGGFGDTIYF. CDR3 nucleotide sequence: TGTGCCAGCAGCTTAACGGGAGGGTTCGGAGACACCATATATTTT.

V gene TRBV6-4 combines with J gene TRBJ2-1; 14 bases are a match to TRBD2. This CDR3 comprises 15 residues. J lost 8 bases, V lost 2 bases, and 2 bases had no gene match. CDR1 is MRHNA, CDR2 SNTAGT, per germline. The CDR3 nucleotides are TGTGCCAGCAGTGACGGGACTAGCGGGGGTCATGAGCAGTTCTTC. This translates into CASSDGTSGGHEQFF.

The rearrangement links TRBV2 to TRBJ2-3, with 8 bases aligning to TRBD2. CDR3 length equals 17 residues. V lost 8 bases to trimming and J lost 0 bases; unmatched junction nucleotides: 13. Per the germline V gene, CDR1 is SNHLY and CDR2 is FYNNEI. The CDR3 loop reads CASDRGGGTTSTDTQYF. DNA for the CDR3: TGTGCCAGCGACCGCGGCGGGGGGACAACTAGCACAGATACGCAGTATTTT.

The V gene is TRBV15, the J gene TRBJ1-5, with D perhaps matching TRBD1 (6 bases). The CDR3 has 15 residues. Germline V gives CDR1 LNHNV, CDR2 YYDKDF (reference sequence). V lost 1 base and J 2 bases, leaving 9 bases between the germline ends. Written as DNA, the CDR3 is TGTGCCACCAGCAGAGGAGGGGGAGGCAATCAGCCCCAGCATTTT. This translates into CATSRGGGGNQPQHF.

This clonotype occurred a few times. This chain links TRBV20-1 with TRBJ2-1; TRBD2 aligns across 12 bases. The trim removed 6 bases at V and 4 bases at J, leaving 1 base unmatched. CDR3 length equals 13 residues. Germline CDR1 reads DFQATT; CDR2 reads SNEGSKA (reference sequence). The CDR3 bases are TGCAGTGCGACTAGCGGGAGATACAATGAGCAGTTCTTC. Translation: CSATSGRYNEQFF.

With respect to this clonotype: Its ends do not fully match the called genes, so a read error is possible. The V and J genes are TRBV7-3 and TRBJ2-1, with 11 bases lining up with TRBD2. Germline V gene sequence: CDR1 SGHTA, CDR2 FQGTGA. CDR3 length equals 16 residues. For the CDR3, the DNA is TGTGCCAACAGCTCCCTAATAGCGGGGGGGCCCTATGAGCAGTTCTTC. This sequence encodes CANSSLIAGGPYEQFF. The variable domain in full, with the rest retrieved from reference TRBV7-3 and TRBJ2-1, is GAGVSQTPSNKVTEKGKYVELRCDPISGHTALYWYRQSLGQGPEFLIYFQGTGAADDSGLPNDRFFAVRPEGSVSTLKIQRTERGDSAVYLCANSSLIAGGPYEQFFGPGTRLTVL.